This T cell receptor (beta chain) was sequenced for a study of identical twins. Whole-study results and caveats: The study based its conclusions on cross-sectional statistical analysis and did not follow the same donors.

Trimming removed 2 bases from V and 7 bases from J, with 12 bases in between. The length of the CDR3 is 13 residues. Germline CDR1 is MNHNY and CDR2 is SVGAGI (reference sequence). From the 5' RACE reads, TCRdb called clonotypes with MiXCR, one entry per CDR3 protein. The table includes approximately 210,000 distinct CDR3 sequences, around 15% detected once. This clonotype was observed a handful of times. Its target is unknown. The sample was also reused in another study, on T cells expressing NK-cell markers.

The TCR sequence derives from a woman younger than 35 in good health. The chain combines TRBV6-6 with TRBJ2-7; possible D gene TRBD1, 6 bases. Sequencing used CD8+ T cells sorted from blood. The CDR3 DNA reads as TGTGCCAGCAGTTACCTCCAGGGGCAGGAGCAGTACTTC. Its translation: CASSYLQGQEQYF.